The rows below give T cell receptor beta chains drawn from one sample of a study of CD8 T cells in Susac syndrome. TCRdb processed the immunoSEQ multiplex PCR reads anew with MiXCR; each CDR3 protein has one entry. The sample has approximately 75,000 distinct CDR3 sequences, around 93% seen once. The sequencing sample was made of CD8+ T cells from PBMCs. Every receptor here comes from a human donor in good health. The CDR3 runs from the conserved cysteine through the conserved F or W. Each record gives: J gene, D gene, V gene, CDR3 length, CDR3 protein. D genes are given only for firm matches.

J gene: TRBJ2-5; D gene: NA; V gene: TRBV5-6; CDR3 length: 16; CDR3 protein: CASSRRAGLYQETQYF
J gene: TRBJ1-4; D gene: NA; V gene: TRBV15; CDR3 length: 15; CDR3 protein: CATSNLASTNEKLFF
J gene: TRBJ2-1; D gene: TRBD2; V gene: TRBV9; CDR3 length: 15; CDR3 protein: CASSGGDLVTDEQFF
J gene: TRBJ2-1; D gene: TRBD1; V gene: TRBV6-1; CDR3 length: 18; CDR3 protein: CASSGLRVSSGDRNEQFF
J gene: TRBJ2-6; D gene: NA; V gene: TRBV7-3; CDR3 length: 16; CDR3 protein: CASSSWTDSGANVLTF
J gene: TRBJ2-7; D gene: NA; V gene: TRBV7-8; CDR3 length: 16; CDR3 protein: CASSLVGGITSYEQYF
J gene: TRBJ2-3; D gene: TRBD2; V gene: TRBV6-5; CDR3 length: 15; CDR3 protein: CASSETGLAADTQYF
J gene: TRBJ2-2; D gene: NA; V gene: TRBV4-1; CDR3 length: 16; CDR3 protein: CASSLHWGENTGELFF
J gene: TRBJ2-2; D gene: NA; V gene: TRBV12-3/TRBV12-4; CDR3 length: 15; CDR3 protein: CASSTGTPPTGELFF
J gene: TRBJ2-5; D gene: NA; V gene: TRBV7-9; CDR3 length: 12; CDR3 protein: CASSFTGGAQYF
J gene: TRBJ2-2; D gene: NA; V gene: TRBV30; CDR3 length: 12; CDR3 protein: CAWAENTGELFF
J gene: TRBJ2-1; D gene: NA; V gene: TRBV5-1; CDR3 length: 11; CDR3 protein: CASREGTEQFF
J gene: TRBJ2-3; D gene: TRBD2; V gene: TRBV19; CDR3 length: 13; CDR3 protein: CASSLAGARTQYF
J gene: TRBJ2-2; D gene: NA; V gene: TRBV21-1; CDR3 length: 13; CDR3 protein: CARGDTNTGELFF
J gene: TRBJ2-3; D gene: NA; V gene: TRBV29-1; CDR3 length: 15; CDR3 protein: CSVEGGGLPTDTQYF
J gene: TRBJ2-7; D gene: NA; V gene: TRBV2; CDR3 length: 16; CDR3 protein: CASSAGQGQMAYEQYF
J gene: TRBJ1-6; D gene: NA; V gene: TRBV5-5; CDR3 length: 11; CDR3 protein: CASSVNSPLHF
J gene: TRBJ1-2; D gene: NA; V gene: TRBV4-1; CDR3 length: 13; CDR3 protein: CASSQGTNYGYTF
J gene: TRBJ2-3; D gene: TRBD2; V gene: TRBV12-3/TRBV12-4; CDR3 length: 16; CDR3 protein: CASSLLAGAYTDTQYF
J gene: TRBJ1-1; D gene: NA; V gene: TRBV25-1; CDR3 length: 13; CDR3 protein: CASTTGTGTEAFF
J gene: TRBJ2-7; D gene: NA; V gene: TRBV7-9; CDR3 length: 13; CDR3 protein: CASSLLRGYEQYF
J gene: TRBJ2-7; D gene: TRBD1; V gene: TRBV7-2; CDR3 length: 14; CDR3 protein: CASTESTGAYEQYF
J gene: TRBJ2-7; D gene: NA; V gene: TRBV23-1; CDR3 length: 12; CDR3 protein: CASSLCRPEQYF
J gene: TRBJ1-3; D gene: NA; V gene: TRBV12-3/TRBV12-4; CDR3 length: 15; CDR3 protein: CASITPGVSGNTIYF
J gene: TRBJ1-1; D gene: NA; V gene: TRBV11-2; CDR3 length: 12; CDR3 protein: CASSSRGFEAFF
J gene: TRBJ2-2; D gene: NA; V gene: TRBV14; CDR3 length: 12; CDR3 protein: CASSPDTGELFF
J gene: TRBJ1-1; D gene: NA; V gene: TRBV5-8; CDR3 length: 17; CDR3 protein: CASSPPVGQVGDTEAFF
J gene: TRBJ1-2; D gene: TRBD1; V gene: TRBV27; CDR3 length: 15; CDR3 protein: CASGETGGNFYGYTF
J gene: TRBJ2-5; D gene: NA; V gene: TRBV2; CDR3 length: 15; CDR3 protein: CASRGRGWVQETQYF
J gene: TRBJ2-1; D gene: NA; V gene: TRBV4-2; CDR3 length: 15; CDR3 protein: CASSFVLGSYNEQFF
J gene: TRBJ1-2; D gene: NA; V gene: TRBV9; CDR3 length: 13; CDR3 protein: CASSVEDRYGYTF
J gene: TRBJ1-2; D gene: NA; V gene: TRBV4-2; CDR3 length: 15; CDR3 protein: CASSQATTPPDGYTF
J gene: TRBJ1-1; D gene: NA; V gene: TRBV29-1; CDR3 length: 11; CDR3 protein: CSVPRGTEAFF
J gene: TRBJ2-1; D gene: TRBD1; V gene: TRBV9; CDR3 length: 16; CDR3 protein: CASSVEGTGVYNEQFF
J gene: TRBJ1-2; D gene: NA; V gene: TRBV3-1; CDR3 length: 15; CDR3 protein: CASSQDARTNYGYTF
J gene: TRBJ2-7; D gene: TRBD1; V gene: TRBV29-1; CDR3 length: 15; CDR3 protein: CSVDPGTGRDGEQYF
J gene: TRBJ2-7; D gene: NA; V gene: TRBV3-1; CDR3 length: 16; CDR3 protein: CASSQKIRTGDHEQYF
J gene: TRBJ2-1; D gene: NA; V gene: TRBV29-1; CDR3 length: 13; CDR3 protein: CSVSVGSYNEQFF
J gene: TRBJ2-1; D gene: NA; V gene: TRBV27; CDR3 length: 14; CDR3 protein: CASRAAGPYNEQFF
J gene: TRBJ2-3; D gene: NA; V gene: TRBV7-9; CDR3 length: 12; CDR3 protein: CASRGGTDTQYF
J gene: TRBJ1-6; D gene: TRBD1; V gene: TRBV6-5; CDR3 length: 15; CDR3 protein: CASSSRDRVNSPLHF
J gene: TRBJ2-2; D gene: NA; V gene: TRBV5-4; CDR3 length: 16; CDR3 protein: CASSLGRGASTGELFF
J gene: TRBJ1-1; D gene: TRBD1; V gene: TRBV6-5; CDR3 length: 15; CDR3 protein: CASSQNSGGNTEAFF
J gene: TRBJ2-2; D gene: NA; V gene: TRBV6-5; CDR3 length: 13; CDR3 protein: CASSYSQTGELFF
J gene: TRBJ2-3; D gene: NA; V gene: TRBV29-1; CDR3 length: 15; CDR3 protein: CSVGRSAVSTDTQYF
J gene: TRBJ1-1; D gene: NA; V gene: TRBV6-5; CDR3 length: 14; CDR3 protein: CASQGLSGATEAFF
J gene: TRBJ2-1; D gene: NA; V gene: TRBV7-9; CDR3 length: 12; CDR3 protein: CASSLAWNEQFF
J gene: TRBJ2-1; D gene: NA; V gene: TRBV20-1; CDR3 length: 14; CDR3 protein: CSARDMLSYNEQFF
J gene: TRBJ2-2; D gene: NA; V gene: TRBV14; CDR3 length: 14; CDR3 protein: CASSPDWFTGELFF
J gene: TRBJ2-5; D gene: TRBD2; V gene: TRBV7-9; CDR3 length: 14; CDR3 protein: CASSTRTSQETQYF
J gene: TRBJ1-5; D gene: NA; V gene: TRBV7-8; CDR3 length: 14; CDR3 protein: CASSLGGPNQPQHF
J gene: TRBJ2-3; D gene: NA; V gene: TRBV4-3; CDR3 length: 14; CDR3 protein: CASSQGTGTDTQYF
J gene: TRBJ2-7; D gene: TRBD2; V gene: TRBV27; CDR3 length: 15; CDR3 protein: CASSPLAGSSYEQYF
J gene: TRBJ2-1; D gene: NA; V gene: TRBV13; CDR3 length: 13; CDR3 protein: CASSLVMLNEQFF
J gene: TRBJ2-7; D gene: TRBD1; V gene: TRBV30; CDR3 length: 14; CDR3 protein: CAWSEGQGDYEQYF